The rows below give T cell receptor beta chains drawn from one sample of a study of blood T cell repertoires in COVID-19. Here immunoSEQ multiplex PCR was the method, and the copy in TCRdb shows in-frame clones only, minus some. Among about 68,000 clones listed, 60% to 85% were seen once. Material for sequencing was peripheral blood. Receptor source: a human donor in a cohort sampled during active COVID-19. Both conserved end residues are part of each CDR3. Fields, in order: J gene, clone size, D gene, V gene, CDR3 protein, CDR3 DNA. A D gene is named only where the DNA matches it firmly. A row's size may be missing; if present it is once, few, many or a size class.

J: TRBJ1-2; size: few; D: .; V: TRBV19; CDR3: CASSNQRNYGYTF; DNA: TGTGCCAGTAGCAACCAGCGTAACTATGGCTACACCTTC
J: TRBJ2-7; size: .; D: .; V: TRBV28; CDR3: CAAAEHSPYEQYF; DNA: TGTGCCGCCGCCGAGCACAGCCCCTACGAGCAGTACTTC
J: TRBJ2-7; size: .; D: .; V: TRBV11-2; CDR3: CASSLETTSSYEQYF; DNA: TGTGCCAGCAGCTTAGAGACCACTAGCTCCTACGAGCAGTACTTC
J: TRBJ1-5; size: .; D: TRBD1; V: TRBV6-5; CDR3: CASNIGTGAFQPQHF; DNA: TGTGCCAGCAATATTGGAACAGGGGCATTTCAGCCCCAGCATTTT
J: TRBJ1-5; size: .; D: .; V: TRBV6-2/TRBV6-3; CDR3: CASSYSTALANQPQHF; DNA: TGTGCCAGCAGTTACTCGACAGCCCTGGCCAATCAGCCCCAGCATTTT
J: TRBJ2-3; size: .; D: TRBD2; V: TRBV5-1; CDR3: CASTTGTSGVVTDTQYF; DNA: TGCGCCAGCACGACCGGGACTAGCGGGGTGGTCACAGATACGCAGTATTTT
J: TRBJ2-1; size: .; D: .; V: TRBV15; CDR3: CATSTRGTTYNEQFF; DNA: TGTGCCACCAGCACTCGGGGGACCACCTACAATGAGCAGTTCTTC
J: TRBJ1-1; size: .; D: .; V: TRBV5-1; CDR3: CASSSGGVGGTEAFF; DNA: TGCGCCAGCAGCTCCGGCGGTGTGGGGGGCACTGAAGCTTTCTTT
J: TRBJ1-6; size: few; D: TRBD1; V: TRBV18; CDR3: CASSPSRDSNNSPLHF; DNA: TGTGCCAGCTCACCAAGCCGGGACAGCAATAATTCACCCCTCCACTTT
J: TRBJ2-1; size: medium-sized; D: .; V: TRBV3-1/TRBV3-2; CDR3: CASSQELATYNEQFF; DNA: TGTGCCAGCAGCCAAGAGCTAGCGACTTACAATGAGCAGTTCTTC
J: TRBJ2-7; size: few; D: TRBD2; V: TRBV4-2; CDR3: CASSQETSGGDLSYEQYF; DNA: TGTGCCAGCAGCCAAGAAACTAGCGGGGGGGATCTCTCCTACGAGCAGTACTTC
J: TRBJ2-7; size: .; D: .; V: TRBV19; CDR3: CASSRQNSYEQYF; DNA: TGTGCCAGTAGTAGGCAGAACTCCTACGAGCAGTACTTC
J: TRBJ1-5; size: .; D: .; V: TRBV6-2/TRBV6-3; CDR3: CASSYSRGTAINQPQHF; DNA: TGTGCCAGCAGTTACTCGAGGGGGACGGCGATCAATCAGCCCCAGCATTTT
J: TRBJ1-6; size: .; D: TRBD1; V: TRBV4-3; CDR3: CASSQGYGTEEGSPLHF; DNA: TGCGCCAGCAGCCAAGGGTATGGGACAGAGGAAGGATCACCCCTCCACTTT
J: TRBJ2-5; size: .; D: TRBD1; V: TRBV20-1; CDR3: CSASEGQGKETQYF; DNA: TGCAGTGCTAGTGAGGGACAGGGGAAAGAGACCCAGTACTTC
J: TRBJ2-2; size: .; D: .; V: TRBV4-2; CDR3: CASSDGRMDTGELFF; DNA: TGTGCCAGCAGCGATGGCAGGATGGACACCGGGGAGCTGTTTTTT
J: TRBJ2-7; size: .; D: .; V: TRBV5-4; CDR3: CASSTGQASAYEQYF; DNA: TGTGCCAGCAGCACAGGACAAGCAAGCGCCTACGAGCAGTACTTC
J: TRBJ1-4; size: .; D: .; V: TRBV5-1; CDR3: CASSLGLNEKLFF; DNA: TGCGCCAGCAGCTTGGGACTTAATGAAAAACTGTTTTTT
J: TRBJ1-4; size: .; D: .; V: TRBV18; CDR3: CASSPGAEEKLFF; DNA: TGTGCCAGCTCACCAGGGGCCGAAGAAAAACTGTTTTTT
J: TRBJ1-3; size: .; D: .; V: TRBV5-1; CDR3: CASSLDGLSGNTIYF; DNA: TGCGCCAGCAGCTTGGATGGGCTGTCTGGAAACACCATATATTTT
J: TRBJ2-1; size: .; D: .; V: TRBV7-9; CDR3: CASSLRRSRSSYNEQFF; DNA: TGTGCCAGCAGCTTAAGGCGGTCTAGGAGCTCCTACAATGAGCAGTTCTTC
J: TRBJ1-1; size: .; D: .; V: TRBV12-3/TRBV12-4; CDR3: CASSFGINTEAFF; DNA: TGTGCCAGCAGTTTCGGGATCAACACTGAAGCTTTCTTT
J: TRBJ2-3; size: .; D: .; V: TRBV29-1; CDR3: CSARDTITDTQYF; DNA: TGCAGCGCCCGGGACACAATCACAGATACGCAGTATTTT